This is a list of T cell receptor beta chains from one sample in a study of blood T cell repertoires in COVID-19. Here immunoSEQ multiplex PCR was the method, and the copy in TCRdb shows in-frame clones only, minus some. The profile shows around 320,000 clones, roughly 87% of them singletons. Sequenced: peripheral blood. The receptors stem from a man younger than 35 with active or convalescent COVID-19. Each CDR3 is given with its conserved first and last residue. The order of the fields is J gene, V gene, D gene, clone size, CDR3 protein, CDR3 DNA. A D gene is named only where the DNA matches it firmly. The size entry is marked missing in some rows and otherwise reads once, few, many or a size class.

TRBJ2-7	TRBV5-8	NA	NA	CASKRTIREQYF	TGTGCCAGCAAACGGACTATCCGCGAGCAGTACTTC
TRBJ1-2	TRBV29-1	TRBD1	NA	CSHTGGGGYTF	TGCAGCCACACAGGGGGAGGAGGCTACACCTTC
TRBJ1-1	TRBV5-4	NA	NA	CASSYRATNTEAFF	TGTGCCAGCAGCTACAGGGCCACGAACACTGAAGCTTTCTTT
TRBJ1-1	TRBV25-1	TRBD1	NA	CASRTGDAEAFF	TGTGCCAGCAGGACAGGGGACGCTGAAGCTTTCTTT
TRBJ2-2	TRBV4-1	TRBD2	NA	CASSQVSSGRLVGELFF	TGCGCCAGCAGCCAAGTTTCTAGCGGGAGACTCGTCGGGGAGCTGTTTTTT
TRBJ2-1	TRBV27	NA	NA	CASSLYPGDNEQFF	TGTGCCAGCAGTTTATACCCCGGGGACAATGAGCAGTTCTTC
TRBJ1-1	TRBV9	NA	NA	CASSVVTGAEAFF	TGTGCCAGCAGCGTAGTTACAGGAGCTGAAGCTTTCTTT
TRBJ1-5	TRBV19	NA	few	CASGAYSNQPQHF	TGTGCCAGTGGGGCTTATAGCAATCAGCCCCAGCATTTT
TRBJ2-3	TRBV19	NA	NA	CASSISPGTADTQYF	TGTGCCAGTAGTATAAGTCCGGGAACGGCAGATACGCAGTATTTT
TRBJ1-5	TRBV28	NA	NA	CASKPSGRGDQPQHF	TGTGCCAGTAAACCCTCGGGCAGGGGCGATCAGCCCCAGCATTTT
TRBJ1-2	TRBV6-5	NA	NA	CASSYSSGASHGYTF	TGTGCCAGCAGTTACTCGAGTGGGGCATCCCATGGCTACACCTTC
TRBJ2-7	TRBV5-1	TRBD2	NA	CASSPNTGLAGRKVYEQYF	TGCGCCAGCAGCCCCAACACCGGACTAGCGGGGAGAAAAGTCTACGAGCAGTACTTC
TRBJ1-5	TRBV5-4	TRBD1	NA	CASSRDRGDQPQHF	TGTGCCAGCAGCCGGGACAGGGGAGATCAGCCCCAGCATTTT